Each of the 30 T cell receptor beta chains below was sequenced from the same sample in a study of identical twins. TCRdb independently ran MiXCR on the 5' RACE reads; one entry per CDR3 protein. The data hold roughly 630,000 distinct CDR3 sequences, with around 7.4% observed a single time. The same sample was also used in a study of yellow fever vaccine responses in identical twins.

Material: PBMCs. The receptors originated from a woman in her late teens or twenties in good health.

The CDR3 is CASSLGQMGGAHNEQFF. CDR3 nucleotides: TGTGCCAGCAGCTTAGGCCAAATGGGGGGGGCACACAATGAGCAGTTCTTC. This sequence joins TRBV7-8 and TRBJ2-1, with a tentative D call TRBD2 (7 bases). Trimming removed 1 base from V and 5 bases from J, with 18 bases in between. The CDR3 totals 17 residues. CDR1 and CDR2 from the germline V gene are SGHVS and FQNEAQ.

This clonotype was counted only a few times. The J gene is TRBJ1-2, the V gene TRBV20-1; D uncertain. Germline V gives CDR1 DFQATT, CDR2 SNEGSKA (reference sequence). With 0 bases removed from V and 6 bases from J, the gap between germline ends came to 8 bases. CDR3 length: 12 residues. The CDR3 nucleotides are TGCAGTGCTAGAGATTGGTCTCATGGCTACACCTTC. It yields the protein CSARDWSHGYTF.

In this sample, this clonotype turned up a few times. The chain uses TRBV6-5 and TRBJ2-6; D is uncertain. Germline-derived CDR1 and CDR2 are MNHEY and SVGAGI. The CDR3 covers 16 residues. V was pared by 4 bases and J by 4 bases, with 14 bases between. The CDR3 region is CASSSLAPSGANVLTF. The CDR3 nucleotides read TGTGCCAGCAGTTCGCTTGCTCCCTCGGGGGCCAACGTCCTGACTTTC.

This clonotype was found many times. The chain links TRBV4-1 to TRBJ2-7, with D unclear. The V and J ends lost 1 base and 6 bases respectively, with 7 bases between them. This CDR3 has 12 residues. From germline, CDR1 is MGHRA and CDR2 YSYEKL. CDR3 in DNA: TGCGCCAGCAGCCAAGGTCTTGGCGAGCAGTACTTC. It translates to CASSQGLGEQYF.

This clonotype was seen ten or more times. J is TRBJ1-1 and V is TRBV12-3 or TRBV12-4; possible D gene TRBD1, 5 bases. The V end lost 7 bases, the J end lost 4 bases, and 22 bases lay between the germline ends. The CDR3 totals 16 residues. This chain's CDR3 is CASKLGTYFTGTEAFF. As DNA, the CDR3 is TGTGCCAGCAAGTTGGGGACTTACTTTACGGGCACTGAAGCTTTCTTT.

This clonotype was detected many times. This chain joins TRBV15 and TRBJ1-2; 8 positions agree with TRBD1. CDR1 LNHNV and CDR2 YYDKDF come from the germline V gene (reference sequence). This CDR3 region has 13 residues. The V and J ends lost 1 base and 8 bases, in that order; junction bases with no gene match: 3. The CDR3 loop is CATSRGTGLGYTF. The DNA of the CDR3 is TGTGCCACCAGCAGAGGGACAGGGTTAGGCTACACCTTC.

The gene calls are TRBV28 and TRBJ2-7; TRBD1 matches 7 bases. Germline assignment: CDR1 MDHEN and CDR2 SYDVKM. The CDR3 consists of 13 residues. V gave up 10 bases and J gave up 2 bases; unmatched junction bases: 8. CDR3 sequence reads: CATTLGTAYEQYF. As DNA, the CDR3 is TGTGCCACCACCCTCGGGACAGCCTACGAGCAGTACTTC.

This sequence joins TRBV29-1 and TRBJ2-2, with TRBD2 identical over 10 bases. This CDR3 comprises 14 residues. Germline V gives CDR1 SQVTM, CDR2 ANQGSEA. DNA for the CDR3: TGCAGTGGGCTAGCGGGAGTCAGGACCGGGGAGCTGTTTTTT. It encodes CSGLAGVRTGELFF.

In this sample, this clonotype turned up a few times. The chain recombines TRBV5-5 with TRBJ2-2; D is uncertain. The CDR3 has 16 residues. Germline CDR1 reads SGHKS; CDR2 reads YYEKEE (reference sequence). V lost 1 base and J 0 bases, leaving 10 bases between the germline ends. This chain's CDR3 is CASSLRTAANTGELFF. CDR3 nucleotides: TGTGCCAGCAGCTTGAGGACGGCCGCGAACACCGGGGAGCTGTTTTTT. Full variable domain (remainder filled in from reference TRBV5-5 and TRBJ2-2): DAGVTQSPTHLIKTRGQQVTLRCSPISGHKSVSWYQQVLGQGPQFIFQYYEKEERGRGNFPDRFSARQFPNYSSELNVNALLLGDSALYLCASSLRTAANTGELFFGEGSRLTVL.

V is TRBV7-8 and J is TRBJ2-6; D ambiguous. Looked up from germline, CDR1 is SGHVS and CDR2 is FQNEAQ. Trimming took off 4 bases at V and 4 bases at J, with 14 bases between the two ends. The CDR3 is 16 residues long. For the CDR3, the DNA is TGTGCCAGCAGCTCCCAACTCCTTACGGGGGCCAACGTCCTGACTTTC. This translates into CASSSQLLTGANVLTF.

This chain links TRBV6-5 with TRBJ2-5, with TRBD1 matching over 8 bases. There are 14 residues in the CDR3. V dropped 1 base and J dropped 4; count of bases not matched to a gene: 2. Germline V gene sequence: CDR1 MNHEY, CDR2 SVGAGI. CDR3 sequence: CASSYYGQGETQYF. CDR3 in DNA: TGTGCCAGCAGTTACTACGGACAGGGAGAGACCCAGTACTTC.

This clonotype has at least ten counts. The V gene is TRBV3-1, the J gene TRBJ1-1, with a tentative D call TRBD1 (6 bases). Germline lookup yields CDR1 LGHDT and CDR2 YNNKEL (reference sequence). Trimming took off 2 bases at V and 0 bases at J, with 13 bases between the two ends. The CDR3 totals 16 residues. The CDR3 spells CASSQNVGQLNTEAFF. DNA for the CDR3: TGTGCCAGCAGCCAAAACGTCGGACAGTTGAACACTGAAGCTTTCTTT. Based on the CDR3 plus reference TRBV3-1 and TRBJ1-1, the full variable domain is DTAVSQTPKYLVTQMGNDKSIKCEQNLGHDTMYWYKQDSKKFLKIMFSYNNKELIINETVPNRFSPKSPDKAHLNLHINSLELGDSAVYFCASSQNVGQLNTEAFFGQGTRLTVV.

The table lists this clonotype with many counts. The CDR3 nucleotides read TGTGCCAGCAGCTTAGAGTTGGGGCTGAACACTGAAGCTTTCTTT. It specifies CASSLELGLNTEAFF. The chain joins TRBV7-9 to TRBJ1-1; D perhaps matches TRBD1 (5 bases). Trimming removed 1 base from V and 0 bases from J, with 9 bases in between. The CDR3 is made up of 15 amino acids. From germline, CDR1 is SEHNR and CDR2 FQNEAQ (reference sequence).

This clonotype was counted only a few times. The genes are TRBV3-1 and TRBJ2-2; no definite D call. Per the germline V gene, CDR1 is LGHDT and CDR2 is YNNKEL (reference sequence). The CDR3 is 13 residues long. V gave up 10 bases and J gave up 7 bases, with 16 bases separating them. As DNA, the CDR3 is TGTGCCACCCAGGAAGGGTTCGGCGGGGAGCTGTTTTTT. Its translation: CATQEGFGGELFF.

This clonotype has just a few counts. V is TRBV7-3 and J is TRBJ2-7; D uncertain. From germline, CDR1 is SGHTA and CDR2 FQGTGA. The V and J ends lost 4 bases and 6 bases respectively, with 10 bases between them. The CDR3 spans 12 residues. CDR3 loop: CASSSVKGEQYF. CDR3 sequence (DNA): TGTGCCAGCAGCTCCGTAAAGGGCGAGCAGTACTTC.

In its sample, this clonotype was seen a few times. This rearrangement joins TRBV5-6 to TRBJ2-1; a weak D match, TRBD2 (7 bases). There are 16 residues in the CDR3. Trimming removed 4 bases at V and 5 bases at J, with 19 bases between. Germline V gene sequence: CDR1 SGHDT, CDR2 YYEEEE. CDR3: CASSPWAGGPHNEQFF. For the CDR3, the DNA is TGTGCCAGCAGCCCTTGGGCCGGGGGGCCTCACAATGAGCAGTTCTTC.

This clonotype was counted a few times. Here the CDR3 DNA reads TGTGCCAGCAGTTCAACGACAGGGGGCTATCGAGGCGCTTTCTTT. Residues: CASSSTTGGYRGAFF. The rearrangement joins TRBV27 to TRBJ1-1, with TRBD1 matching 10 bases. J lost 11 bases, V lost 4 bases, and 13 bases had no gene match. The CDR3 contains 15 residues. Germline CDR1 reads MNHEY; CDR2 reads SMNVEV (reference sequence).

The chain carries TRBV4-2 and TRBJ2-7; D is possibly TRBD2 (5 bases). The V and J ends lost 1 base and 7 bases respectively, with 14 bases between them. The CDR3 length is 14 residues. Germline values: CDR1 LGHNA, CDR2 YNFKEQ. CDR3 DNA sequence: TGTGCCAGCAGCCAAGGGGGAGCTACAAATGAGCAGTACTTC. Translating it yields CASSQGGATNEQYF.

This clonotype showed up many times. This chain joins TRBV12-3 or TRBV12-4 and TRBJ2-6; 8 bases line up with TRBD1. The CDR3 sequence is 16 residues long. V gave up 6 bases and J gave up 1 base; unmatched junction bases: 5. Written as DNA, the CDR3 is TGTGCCAGCAGAAATCAGGGGGCTTCTGGGGCCAACGTCCTGACTTTC. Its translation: CASRNQGASGANVLTF.

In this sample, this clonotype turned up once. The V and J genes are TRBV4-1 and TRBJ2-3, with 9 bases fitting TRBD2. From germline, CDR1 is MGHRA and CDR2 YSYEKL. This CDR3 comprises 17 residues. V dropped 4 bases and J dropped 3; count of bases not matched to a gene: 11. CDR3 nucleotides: TGCGCCAGCAGCCCCTCCGGAGCGGGAGGAATAACAGATACGCAGTATTTT. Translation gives CASSPSGAGGITDTQYF.

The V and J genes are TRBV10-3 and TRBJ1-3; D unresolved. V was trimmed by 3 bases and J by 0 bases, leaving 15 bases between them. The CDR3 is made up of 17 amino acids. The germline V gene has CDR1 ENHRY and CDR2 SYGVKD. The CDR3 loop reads CAISDIGLGISGNTIYF. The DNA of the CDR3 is TGTGCCATCAGTGATATTGGGCTAGGGATCTCTGGAAACACCATATATTTT.

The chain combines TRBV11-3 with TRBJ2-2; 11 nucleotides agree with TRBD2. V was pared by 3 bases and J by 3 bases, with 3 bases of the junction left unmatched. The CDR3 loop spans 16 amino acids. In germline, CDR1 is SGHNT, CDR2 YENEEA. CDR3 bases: TGTGCCAGCAGCTTGATAGCGGGAGGGGACACCGGGGAGCTGTTTTTT. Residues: CASSLIAGGDTGELFF.

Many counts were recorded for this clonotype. CDR3 DNA: TGCGCCAGCTCCGGCGGGACTAGCGGGATCCTCGATACGCAGTATTTT. Its protein is CASSGGTSGILDTQYF. The V and J genes are TRBV5-1 and TRBJ2-3; 13 nucleotides agree with TRBD2. The trim removed 7 bases at V and 6 bases at J, leaving 11 bases unmatched. CDR3 length: 16 amino acids. Germline CDR1 reads SGHRS; CDR2 reads YFSETQ.

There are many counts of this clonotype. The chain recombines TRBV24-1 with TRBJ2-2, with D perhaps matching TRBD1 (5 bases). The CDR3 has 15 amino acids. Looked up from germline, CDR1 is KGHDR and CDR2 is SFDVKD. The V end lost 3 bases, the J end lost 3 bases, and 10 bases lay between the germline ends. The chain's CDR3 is CATSDRARDTGELFF. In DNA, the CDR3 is TGTGCCACCAGTGATCGTGCCAGGGACACCGGGGAGCTGTTTTTT.

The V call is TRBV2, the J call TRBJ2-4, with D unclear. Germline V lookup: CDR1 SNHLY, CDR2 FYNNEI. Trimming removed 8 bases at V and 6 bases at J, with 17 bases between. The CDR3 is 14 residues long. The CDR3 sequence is CASSQVLLGNIQYF. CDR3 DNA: TGTGCCAGCTCCCAGGTACTCCTGGGAAACATTCAGTACTTC.

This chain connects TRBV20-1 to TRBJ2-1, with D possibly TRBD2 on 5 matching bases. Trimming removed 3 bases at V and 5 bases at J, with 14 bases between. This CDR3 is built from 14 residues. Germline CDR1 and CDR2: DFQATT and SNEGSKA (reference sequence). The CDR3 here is CSASNVGENNEQFF. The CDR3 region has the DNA TGCAGTGCTAGTAACGTCGGGGAAAACAATGAGCAGTTCTTC.

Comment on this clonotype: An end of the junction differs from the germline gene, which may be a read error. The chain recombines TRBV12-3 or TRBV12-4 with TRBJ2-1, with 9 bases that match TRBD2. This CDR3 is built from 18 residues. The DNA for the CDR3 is TGTGCCTGCAGTTTTTGGCTAGCGGGGCTGAGCTCCTACAATGAGCAGTTCTTC. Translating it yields CACSFWLAGLSSYNEQFF.

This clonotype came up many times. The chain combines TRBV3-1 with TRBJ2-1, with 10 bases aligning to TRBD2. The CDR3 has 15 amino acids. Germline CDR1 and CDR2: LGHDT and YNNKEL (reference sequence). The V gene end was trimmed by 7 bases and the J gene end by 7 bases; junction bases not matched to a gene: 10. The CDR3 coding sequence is TGTGCCAGCACCTCTACTAGCGGGGTATTTAATGAGCAGTTCTTC. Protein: CASTSTSGVFNEQFF.

CDR3 amino acids: CASSTTTGSLVRRETQYF. The CDR3 DNA sequence: TGCGCCAGCAGCACTACTACAGGGAGTTTGGTTCGTAGGGAGACCCAGTACTTC. The chain combines TRBV10-2 with TRBJ2-5, with D tentatively TRBD1 (6 bases). Germline CDR1 is WSHSY and CDR2 is SAAADI. The CDR3 runs 18 residues. Trimming took off 6 bases at V and 5 bases at J, with 28 bases between the two ends.

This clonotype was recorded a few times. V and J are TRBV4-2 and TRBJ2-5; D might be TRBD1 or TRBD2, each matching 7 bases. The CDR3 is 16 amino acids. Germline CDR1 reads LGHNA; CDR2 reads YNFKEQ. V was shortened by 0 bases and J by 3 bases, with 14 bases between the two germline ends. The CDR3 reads CASSQEGGGGEETQYF. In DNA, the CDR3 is TGTGCCAGCAGCCAAGAAGGGGGAGGGGGCGAAGAGACCCAGTACTTC.